Listed below are T cell receptor beta chains from one sample, sequenced in a study of T cells in Graves' hyperthyroidism and ophthalmopathy. TCRdb independently ran MiXCR on the multiplex PCR reads; one entry per CDR3 protein. This table holds 500,000 to 750,000 distinct CDR3 sequences, just over 45% found once. The sample consisted of peripheral blood or thyroid tissue (not recorded which). These receptors were taken from a woman between 18 and 29 years old with Graves' hyperthyroidism. The CDR3 runs from the conserved cysteine through the conserved F or W. The D gene is left open where the match is weak. A clone size is listed for some rows: how often the clone was seen (once, few, many), or a class if it is expanded.

size | J | V | D | DNA | CDR3
many | TRBJ2-5 | TRBV7-3 | NA | TGTGCCAGCAGCCTCGGGGGAGGAGGAGAGACCCAGTACTTC | CASSLGGGGETQYF
many | TRBJ2-5 | TRBV13 | NA | TGTGCCAGCAGCATCGGGCCAGTGGGTCAAGAGACCCAGTACTTC | CASSIGPVGQETQYF
many | TRBJ2-7 | TRBV6-9 | TRBD2 | TGTGCCAGCAGTACCGGGACTAGCGGGAGGGCCTTCCTCATCTACGAGCAGTACTTC | CASSTGTSGRAFLIYEQYF
NA | TRBJ2-5 | TRBV7-9 | TRBD2 | TGTGCCAGCAGCTTAGGGGGACTAGCGGGATTTTCGGAGACCCAGTACTTC | CASSLGGLAGFSETQYF
many | TRBJ1-2 | TRBV2 | TRBD1 | TGTGCCAGCAGTGATGAGGCAGGGGGCATCGACACCTTC | CASSDEAGGIDTF
many | TRBJ1-2 | TRBV6-5 | NA | TGTGCCAGCAGCACTACCGGGACACGGTGGAGGGGCTACACCTTC | CASSTTGTRWRGYTF
NA | TRBJ2-1 | TRBV7-2 | TRBD2 | TGTGCCAGCAGCTTTCTAGAAGCGGGAGGTAATGAGCAGTTCTTC | CASSFLEAGGNEQFF
NA | TRBJ1-5 | TRBV24-1 | NA | TGTGACACCGGGGGCAATCAGCCCCAGCATTTT | CDTGGNQPQHF
NA | TRBJ2-7 | TRBV29-1 | NA | TGCAGCGTTGAAGATGGGCGGGACGCTAGCTACGAGCAGTACTTC | CSVEDGRDASYEQYF
many | TRBJ2-6 | TRBV7-9 | NA | TGTGCCAGCAGCTTTCTAGGTTCAGGGGCCAACGTCCTGACTTTC | CASSFLGSGANVLTF
NA | TRBJ1-1 | TRBV5-1 | TRBD1 | TGCGCCAGCAGCTCGGGACAGGGCGGTTTTACTTCGGAAGCTTTCTTT | CASSSGQGGFTSEAFF
many | TRBJ2-7 | TRBV6-6 | TRBD1 | TGTGCCAGCAGTTTCACCGGGACAGAGTACGAGCAGTACTTC | CASSFTGTEYEQYF
NA | TRBJ2-7 | TRBV9 | NA | TGTGCCAGCAGCTCCCGTGAGAGTGCCTACGAGCAGTACTTC | CASSSRESAYEQYF
many | TRBJ2-7 | TRBV25-1 | NA | TGTGCCAGCAGTGAATTTACTCGGGCGGACGAGCAGTACTTC | CASSEFTRADEQYF
many | TRBJ2-7 | TRBV12-3/TRBV12-4 | NA | TGTGCCAGCACCCAAAGTGCTAGTATAGTCGAGCAGTACTTC | CASTQSASIVEQYF
many | TRBJ2-5 | TRBV3-1 | TRBD2 | TGTGCCAGCAGCCCCGGTGGTTCGGCGGGAGGTCGGGAGACCCAGTACTTC | CASSPGGSAGGRETQYF
many | TRBJ2-5 | TRBV7-3 | TRBD2 | TGTGCCAGCAGCTTAAGTAGCGGGAGTGGGTTAGAGACCCAGTACTTC | CASSLSSGSGLETQYF
many | TRBJ1-1 | TRBV6-1 | NA | TGTGCCAGCAGTGCTCCAGGGCACCAAGCTTTCTTT | CASSAPGHQAFF
many | TRBJ2-6 | TRBV10-3 | NA | TGTGCCATCAGTGAGTTCACCGGGAGCGCTGGGGCCAACGTCCTGACTTTC | CAISEFTGSAGANVLTF
NA | TRBJ2-5 | TRBV7-8 | NA | TGTGCCAGCAGCTTAGGAGGATTAGGCAGCAATCAGCCCCAGTACTTC | CASSLGGLGSNQPQYF
few | TRBJ1-5 | TRBV30 | NA | TGTGCCTGGAGTGCTGAGGGCAATCAGCCCCAGCATTTT | CAWSAEGNQPQHF
NA | TRBJ2-7 | TRBV29-1 | NA | TGCAGCTTAGGCGCGGGGCAAGAGCAGTACTTC | CSLGAGQEQYF
NA | TRBJ2-7 | TRBV7-3 | TRBD2 | TGTGCCAGCAGCTTATCGGGGGGCTTC | CASSLSGGF
NA | TRBJ1-2 | TRBV2 | TRBD1 | TGTGCCAGCACCCGGGACAGGGGGCTTGGCTATGGCTACACCTTC | CASTRDRGLGYGYTF
NA | TRBJ2-5 | TRBV7-3 | NA | TGTGCCAGCAGCTTAACAGGGATGGAAGAGACCCAGTACTTC | CASSLTGMEETQYF
NA | TRBJ1-5 | TRBV29-1 | NA | TGCAGCGTAGATGATAGCAATCAGCCCCAGCATTTT | CSVDDSNQPQHF
NA | TRBJ1-4 | TRBV11-2 | TRBD1 | TGTGCCAGCAGCTTGACTAGGGGGACAGGGGGCGAAAAACTGTTTTTT | CASSLTRGTGGEKLFF
NA | TRBJ1-5 | TRBV20-1 | NA | TGCAGTGCTGGGGGCCTGACTAGCGGGAGGTACAATGAGCATTTT | CSAGGLTSGRYNEHF
many | TRBJ2-7 | TRBV7-9 | NA | TGTGCCAGCAGCTTCTCCGCTTACGAGCAGTACTTC | CASSFSAYEQYF
NA | TRBJ1-2 | TRBV10-1 | NA | TGCGCCAGCAGTGAACCACAGGAGACCTATGACTACACCTTC | CASSEPQETYDYTF
NA | TRBJ2-2 | TRBV6-5 | NA | TGTGCCAGCCAAAACCTTGGGCGGCCCTCGAACACCGGGGAGCTGTTTTTT | CASQNLGRPSNTGELFF
few | TRBJ2-5 | TRBV7-3 | TRBD1 | TGTGCCAGCAGCCGGGCAGGGGGTCGGGAGACCCAGTACTTC | CASSRAGGRETQYF
NA | TRBJ1-5 | TRBV7-9 | NA | TGTGCCAGCAGCGCTGCCGGTAGACCTGGATCCCAGCATTTT | CASSAAGRPGSQHF
NA | TRBJ1-4 | TRBV6-5 | TRBD1 | TGTGCCAGCAGATCAGGGACAGGGCAAAGTGAAAAACTGTTTTTT | CASRSGTGQSEKLFF
many | TRBJ1-1 | TRBV7-6 | NA | TGTGCCAGCAGCTTAGGGGGGGTCATGAACACTGAAGCTTTCTTT | CASSLGGVMNTEAFF
NA | TRBJ2-5 | TRBV11-3 | NA | TGTGCCAGCAGCTCACGGGTAACAAATCAGCCCCAGTACTTC | CASSSRVTNQPQYF
many | TRBJ2-6 | TRBV19 | NA | TGTGCCAGTAGTACCCTAGGGGGGTCAGGGGCCAACGTCCTGACTTTC | CASSTLGGSGANVLTF
NA | TRBJ2-7 | TRBV27 | NA | TGTGCCAGCAGTTTATCCGCATCCGTCGAGCAGTACTTC | CASSLSASVEQYF
NA | TRBJ2-1 | TRBV7-3 | TRBD2 | TGTGCCAGCAGCTTTTCCCCGGGAGGGCCTAATGAGCAGTTCTTC | CASSFSPGGPNEQFF
many | TRBJ1-1 | TRBV27 | NA | TGTGCCAGCAGTCCACCCCCGTGGACTGAAGCTTTCTTT | CASSPPPWTEAFF
many | TRBJ2-7 | TRBV15 | NA | TGTGCCACCAGCAGAGAGGCAGGGGACTCCTACGAGCAGTACTTC | CATSREAGDSYEQYF
NA | TRBJ1-6 | TRBV2 | TRBD1 | TGTGCCAGCAGTGCAAACAGGGGGCAAGAATCACCCCTCCACTTT | CASSANRGQESPLHF